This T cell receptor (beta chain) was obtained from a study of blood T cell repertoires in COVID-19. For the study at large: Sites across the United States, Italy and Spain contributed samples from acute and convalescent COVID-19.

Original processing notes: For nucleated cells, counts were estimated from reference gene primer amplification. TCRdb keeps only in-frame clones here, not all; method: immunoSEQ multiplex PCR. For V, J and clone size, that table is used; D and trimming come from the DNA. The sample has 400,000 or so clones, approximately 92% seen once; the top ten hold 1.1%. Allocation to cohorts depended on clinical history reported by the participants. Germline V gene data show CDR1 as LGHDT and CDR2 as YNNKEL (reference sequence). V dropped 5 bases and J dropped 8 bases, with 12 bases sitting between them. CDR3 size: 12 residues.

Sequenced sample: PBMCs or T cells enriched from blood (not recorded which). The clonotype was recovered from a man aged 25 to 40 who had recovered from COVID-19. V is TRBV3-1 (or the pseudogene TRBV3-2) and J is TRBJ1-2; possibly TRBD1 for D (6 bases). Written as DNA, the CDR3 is TGTGCCAGCAGCGGGGGGGCAGGAGGCTACACCTTC. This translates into CASSGGAGGYTF.